The 27 T cell receptor beta chains listed next were all sequenced from one sample in a study of T cells after yellow fever vaccination. TCRdb ran MiXCR on the 5' RACE reads and lists one entry per CDR3 protein. The sample has about 320,000 distinct CDR3 sequences; around an eighth are singletons. This sample comprised CD4+ T cells sorted from PBMCs, obtained 15 days after the yellow fever booster vaccination. The receptor source for this set is a man younger than 35 who received the YFV17D yellow fever vaccine.

This clonotype came up many times. This chain links TRBV30 with TRBJ1-2, with D possibly TRBD1 on 6 matching bases. CDR1 GTSNPN and CDR2 SVGIG come from the germline V gene (reference sequence). The CDR3 extends over 15 amino acids. Deletions cut 0 bases from V and 4 bases from J, with 15 bases between. CDR3 amino acids: CAWSVPGGQTYGYTF. The CDR3 nucleotides read TGTGCCTGGAGTGTTCCCGGCGGACAGACCTATGGCTACACCTTC.

This chain uses TRBV5-1 with TRBJ2-1; 11 bases align to TRBD2. With 7 bases clipped from V and 8 bases from J, the junction kept 8 bases outside the gene matches. Germline lookup yields CDR1 SGHRS and CDR2 YFSETQ. The CDR3 totals 14 residues. The CDR3 spells CASGTSGPSDEQFF. The CDR3 coding sequence is TGCGCCAGCGGGACTAGCGGTCCCTCGGATGAGCAGTTCTTC.

This clonotype was seen just once. The CDR3 DNA reads TGTGCCAGCAGGAAGAGTGACATGAGCTATGGCTACACCTTC. Its protein is CASRKSDMSYGYTF. The V call is TRBV6-2 or TRBV6-3, the J call TRBJ1-2; D ambiguous. The germline V gene has CDR1 MNHEY and CDR2 SVGEGT. CDR3 length: 14 residues. The V gene lost 6 bases and the J gene lost 4 bases, with 15 bases spanning the gap.

CDR3 nucleotide sequence: TGCAGTGCTAGACCGGAGCTCGGGGGGATCGGGGAGCTGTTTTTT. Amino acids: CSARPELGGIGELFF. V and J are TRBV20-1 and TRBJ2-2, with 7 bases lining up with TRBD2. The CDR3 extends over 15 amino acids. Germline CDR1 DFQATT, CDR2 SNEGSKA (reference sequence). V shed 2 bases, J shed 7 bases, and the junction held 10 bases outside the gene matches.

This clonotype was picked up many times. The gene calls are TRBV3-1 and TRBJ2-7, with D perhaps matching TRBD2 (6 bases). Germline values: CDR1 LGHDT, CDR2 YNNKEL (reference sequence). Trimming pared 4 bases from V and 2 bases from J, leaving 18 bases between. The CDR3 length is 16 residues. DNA of the CDR3: TGTGCCAGCAGCCTCCACGCCGGGACTCGAGCCTACGAGCAGTACTTC. It is translated as CASSLHAGTRAYEQYF.

The chain combines TRBV3-1 with TRBJ1-5, with D maybe TRBD1 (5 bases). Trimming cost V 1 base and J 6 bases, with 10 bases left between them. The CDR3 has 14 amino acids. Germline values: CDR1 LGHDT, CDR2 YNNKEL (reference sequence). CDR3 coding DNA: TGTGCCAGCAGCCAAGGATCAGGGATTCAGCCCCAGCATTTT. Protein: CASSQGSGIQPQHF.

The V gene is TRBV27, the J gene TRBJ1-5; TRBD1 might be the D (5 bases). CDR3 length: 13 residues. The V and J ends lost 3 bases and 7 bases respectively, with 10 bases between them. Germline CDR1 is MNHEY and CDR2 is SMNVEV (reference sequence). CDR3 amino acids: CASSLGRGQPQHF. The CDR3 DNA reads as TGTGCCAGCAGTTTGGGTAGGGGACAGCCCCAGCATTTT.

This clonotype came up many times. CDR3 DNA sequence: TGTGCCAGCAGTTATGCAGGAACAGATACGCAGTATTTT. Amino acid sequence: CASSYAGTDTQYF. This chain uses TRBV6-5 with TRBJ2-3; D uncertain. The CDR3 totals 13 residues. The germline V and J ends were trimmed by 3 bases and 3 bases, with 7 bases remaining between them. Germline CDR1 MNHEY, CDR2 SVGAGI.

The chain couples TRBV7-2 to TRBJ1-2; D not resolved. Trimming removed 4 bases from V and 0 bases from J, with 12 bases in between. Germline V gene sequence: CDR1 SGHTA, CDR2 FQGNSA. This CDR3 is 15 amino acids long. The CDR3 here is CASSSHFSTNYGYTF. DNA for the CDR3: TGTGCCAGCAGCTCGCACTTCTCCACTAACTATGGCTACACCTTC.

This clonotype came up many times. The chain's CDR3 is CSAEGSGYEQYV. The CDR3 DNA reads TGCAGTGCCGAGGGTTCCGGGTACGAGCAGTACGTC. The chain carries TRBV20-1 and TRBJ2-7, with D possibly matching TRBD2 (5 bases). In germline, CDR1 is DFQATT, CDR2 SNEGSKA (reference sequence). The V end lost 6 bases, the J end lost 4 bases, and 13 bases lay between the germline ends. The CDR3 consists of 12 residues.

The V and J genes are TRBV9 and TRBJ2-5; possible D gene TRBD2, 6 bases. This CDR3 has 15 amino acids. With 2 bases removed from V and 3 bases from J, the gap between germline ends came to 14 bases. Germline lookup yields CDR1 SGDLS and CDR2 YYNGEE. CDR3 nucleotide sequence: TGTGCCAGCAGCGTTGAGACCGGGAGAAAAGAGACCCAGTACTTC. Translation gives CASSVETGRKETQYF.

In this sample, this clonotype turned up a few times. The chain carries TRBV9 and TRBJ2-5; no clear D. The V end was cut by 5 bases, the J end by 5 bases, with 13 bases between. CDR3 length equals 13 residues. Germline assignment: CDR1 SGDLS and CDR2 YYNGEE. In nucleotides, the CDR3 is TGTGCCAGCAGTGCGACGGTGCAGGAGACCCAGTACTTC. Translating gives CASSATVQETQYF.

This clonotype was seen a few times. The CDR3 coding sequence is TGTGCCAGCAGTGGAACAGGGGGCAGTCAGCCCCAGCATTTT. Protein sequence: CASSGTGGSQPQHF. The chain uses TRBV2 and TRBJ1-5; 9 nucleotides align to TRBD1. This CDR3 is 14 amino acids long. Trimming removed 4 bases from V and 6 bases from J; junction bases left unmatched: 4. Germline V gene lookup returns CDR1 SNHLY and CDR2 FYNNEI. The full variable domain, completed using reference TRBV2 and TRBJ1-5, is EPEVTQTPSHQVTQMGQEVILRCVPISNHLYFYWYRQILGQKVEFLVSFYNNEISEKSEIFDDQFSVERPDGSNFTLKIRSTKLEDSAMYFCASSGTGGSQPQHFGDGTRLSIL.

This clonotype was seen more than once but under ten times. J is TRBJ2-1 and V is TRBV20-1; D might be TRBD1 (6 bases). Germline V gene data show CDR1 as DFQATT and CDR2 as SNEGSKA (reference sequence). V dropped 2 bases and J dropped 6 bases, with 11 bases sitting between them. The CDR3 contains 13 residues. The CDR3 reads CSARRGQSNEQFF. CDR3 coding DNA: TGCAGTGCTAGAAGGGGACAATCCAATGAGCAGTTCTTC.

V gene TRBV12-3 or TRBV12-4 combines with J gene TRBJ1-2; D gene uncertain. CDR3 size: 13 residues. Trimming cost V 4 bases and J 8 bases, with 14 bases left between them. The CDR3 sequence is CASSSEGVGGYTF. The CDR3 coding sequence is TGTGCCAGCAGTTCAGAGGGAGTGGGGGGCTACACCTTC.

This clonotype has more than one count but fewer than ten. The rearrangement joins TRBV27 to TRBJ2-7; D is perhaps TRBD2 (6 bases). The CDR3 covers 13 residues. The V end lost 8 bases, the J end lost 4 bases, and 15 bases lay between the germline ends. The germline V gene encodes CDR1 MNHEY and CDR2 SMNVEV (reference sequence). The CDR3 bases are TGTGCCAGCGCCCCACGGAGCGGGTACGAGCAGTACGTC. It codes for CASAPRSGYEQYV.

There are a few counts of this clonotype. The chain combines TRBV5-1 with TRBJ1-6; D unresolved. CDR1 is SGHRS and CDR2 is YFSETQ in the germline V gene. The CDR3 covers 15 residues. V shed 0 bases and J shed 7 bases, with 11 bases lying between them. The CDR3 sequence is CASSLEGGWNSPLHF. As DNA, the CDR3 is TGCGCCAGCAGCTTGGAAGGTGGATGGAATTCACCCCTCCACTTT.

Many counts were recorded for this clonotype. V usage is TRBV6-1 and J usage is TRBJ2-5; tentatively, D is TRBD1 (6 bases). Trimming removed 5 bases from V and 2 bases from J, with 18 bases in between. This CDR3 region has 16 residues. Germline CDR1 reads MNHNS; CDR2 reads SASEGT. The CDR3 DNA sequence: TGTGCCAGCAGTTACCTTCCCCACACAGGGCAAGAGACCCAGTACTTC. Protein product: CASSYLPHTGQETQYF.

This sequence joins TRBV7-2 and TRBJ2-3; tentative D call: TRBD2 (7 bases). V was clipped by 1 base and J by 4 bases, with 18 bases between them. Germline V gives CDR1 SGHTA, CDR2 FQGNSA. The CDR3 is 17 amino acids. The CDR3 reads CASSLGGGGGASDTQYF. The CDR3 coding sequence is TGTGCCAGCAGCTTAGGTGGAGGAGGGGGGGCCTCAGATACGCAGTATTTT.

This clonotype was detected only a few times. The V gene is TRBV2, the J gene TRBJ1-5; no firm D call. This CDR3 comprises 14 residues. CDR1 is SNHLY, CDR2 FYNNEI, per germline. Deletions cut 0 bases from V and 4 bases from J, with 7 bases between. In DNA form, the CDR3 reads TGTGCCAGCAGTGAAGCGCTTCAGAATCAGCCCCAGCATTTT. It encodes CASSEALQNQPQHF.

This clonotype was observed many times. The genes are TRBV7-2 and TRBJ2-6; 7 nucleotides align to TRBD1. This CDR3 contains 15 residues. V shed 6 bases and J 0 bases; nucleotides not matched to a gene: 2. From germline, CDR1 is SGHTA and CDR2 FQGNSA. The chain's CDR3 is CASRSGGSGANVLTF. As DNA, the CDR3 is TGTGCCAGCAGGTCAGGGGGCTCTGGGGCCAACGTCCTGACTTTC.

This sequence joins TRBV12-5 and TRBJ2-3; 10 positions agree with TRBD1. The V and J ends lost 5 bases and 3 bases, in that order; junction bases with no gene match: 8. Germline V gives CDR1 LGHNT, CDR2 FRNRAP. This CDR3 has 16 residues. The CDR3 DNA is TGTGCTAGTGGTGTACCTGACAGGGGGCGAACAGATACGCAGTATTTT. This gives the protein CASGVPDRGRTDTQYF.

This clonotype was counted a few times. This rearrangement joins TRBV5-1 to TRBJ2-5; 11 positions match TRBD1. Germline V gene sequence: CDR1 SGHRS, CDR2 YFSETQ. The trim removed 4 bases at V and 5 bases at J, leaving 10 bases unmatched. The CDR3 sequence is 16 residues long. In DNA, the CDR3 is TGCGCCAGCAGCCAAGGGACAGGGGGTCATATTGAGACCCAGTACTTC. Protein sequence: CASSQGTGGHIETQYF.

The CDR3 DNA reads as TGTGCCAGCAGTCTCCGTAATTCACCCCTCCACTTT. It yields the protein CASSLRNSPLHF. The rearrangement joins TRBV6-5 to TRBJ1-6; D is ambiguous. The V and J ends lost 5 bases and 6 bases respectively, with 5 bases between them. The CDR3 sequence is 12 residues long. Per germline, CDR1 MNHEY and CDR2 SVGAGI.

This clonotype has just a few counts. CDR3 loop: CASSLEANNEQFF. For the CDR3, the DNA is TGCGCCAGCAGCTTGGAGGCCAACAATGAGCAGTTCTTC. The chain joins TRBV5-1 to TRBJ2-1; no reliable D call. Trimming removed 0 bases at V and 5 bases at J, with 6 bases between. From germline, CDR1 is SGHRS and CDR2 YFSETQ. This CDR3 contains 13 residues.

The table lists this clonotype with a few counts. J is TRBJ1-2 and V is TRBV3-1; D gene uncertain. With 3 bases removed from V and 0 bases from J, the gap between germline ends came to 8 bases. The CDR3 length is 14 residues. Germline CDR1 and CDR2: LGHDT and YNNKEL (reference sequence). The CDR3 coding sequence is TGTGCCAGCAGCCATACGGATGCTAACTATGGCTACACCTTC. It codes for CASSHTDANYGYTF.

This clonotype has only a few counts. The chain carries TRBV5-1 and TRBJ1-1; D unresolved. The CDR3 has 17 amino acids. Germline V CDR1 and CDR2: SGHRS, YFSETQ. V gave up 0 bases and J gave up 0 bases, with 15 bases separating them. CDR3 region: CASSLGGNLGMNTEAFF. In DNA form, the CDR3 reads TGCGCCAGCAGCTTGGGTGGTAACCTCGGTATGAACACTGAAGCTTTCTTT.